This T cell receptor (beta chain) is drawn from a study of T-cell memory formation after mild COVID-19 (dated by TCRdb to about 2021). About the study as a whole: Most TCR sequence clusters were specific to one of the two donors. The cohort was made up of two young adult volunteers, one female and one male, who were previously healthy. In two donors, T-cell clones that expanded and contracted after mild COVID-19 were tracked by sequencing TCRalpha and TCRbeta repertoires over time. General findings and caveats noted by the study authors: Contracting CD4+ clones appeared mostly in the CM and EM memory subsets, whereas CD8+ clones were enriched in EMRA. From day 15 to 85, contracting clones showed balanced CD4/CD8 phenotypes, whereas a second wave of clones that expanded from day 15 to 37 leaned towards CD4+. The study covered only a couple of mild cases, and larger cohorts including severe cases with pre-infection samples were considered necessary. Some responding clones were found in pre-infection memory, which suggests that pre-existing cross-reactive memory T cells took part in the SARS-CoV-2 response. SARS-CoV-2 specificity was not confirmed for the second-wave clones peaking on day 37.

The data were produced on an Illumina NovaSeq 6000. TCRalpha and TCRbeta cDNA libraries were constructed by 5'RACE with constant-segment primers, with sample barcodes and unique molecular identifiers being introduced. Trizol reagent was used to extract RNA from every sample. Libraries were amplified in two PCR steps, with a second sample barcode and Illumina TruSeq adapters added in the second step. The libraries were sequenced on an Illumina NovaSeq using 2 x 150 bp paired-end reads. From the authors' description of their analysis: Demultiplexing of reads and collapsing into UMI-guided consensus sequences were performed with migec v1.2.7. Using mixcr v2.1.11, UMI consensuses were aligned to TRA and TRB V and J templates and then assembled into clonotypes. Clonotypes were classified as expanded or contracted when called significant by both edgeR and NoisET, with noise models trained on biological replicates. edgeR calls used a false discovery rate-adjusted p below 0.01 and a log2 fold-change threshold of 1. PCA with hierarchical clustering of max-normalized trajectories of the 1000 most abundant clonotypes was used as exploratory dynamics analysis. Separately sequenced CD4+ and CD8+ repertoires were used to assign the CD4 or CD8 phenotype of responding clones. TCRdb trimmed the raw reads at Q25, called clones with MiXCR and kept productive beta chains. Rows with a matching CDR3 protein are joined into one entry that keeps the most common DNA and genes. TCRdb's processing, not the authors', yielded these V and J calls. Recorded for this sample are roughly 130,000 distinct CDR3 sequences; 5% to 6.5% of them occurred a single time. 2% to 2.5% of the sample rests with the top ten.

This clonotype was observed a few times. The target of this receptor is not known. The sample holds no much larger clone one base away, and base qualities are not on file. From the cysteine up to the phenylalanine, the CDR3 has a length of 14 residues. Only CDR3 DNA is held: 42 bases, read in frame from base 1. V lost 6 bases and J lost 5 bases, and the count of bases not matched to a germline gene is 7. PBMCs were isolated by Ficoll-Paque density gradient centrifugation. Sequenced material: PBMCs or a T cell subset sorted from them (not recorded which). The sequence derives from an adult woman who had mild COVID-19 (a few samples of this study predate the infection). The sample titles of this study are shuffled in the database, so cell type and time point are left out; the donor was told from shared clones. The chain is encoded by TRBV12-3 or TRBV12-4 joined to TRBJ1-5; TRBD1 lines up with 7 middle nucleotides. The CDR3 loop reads CASSPRGGDQPQHF. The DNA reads TGTGCCAGCAGCCCCAGGGGGGGAGATCAGCCCCAGCATTTT.